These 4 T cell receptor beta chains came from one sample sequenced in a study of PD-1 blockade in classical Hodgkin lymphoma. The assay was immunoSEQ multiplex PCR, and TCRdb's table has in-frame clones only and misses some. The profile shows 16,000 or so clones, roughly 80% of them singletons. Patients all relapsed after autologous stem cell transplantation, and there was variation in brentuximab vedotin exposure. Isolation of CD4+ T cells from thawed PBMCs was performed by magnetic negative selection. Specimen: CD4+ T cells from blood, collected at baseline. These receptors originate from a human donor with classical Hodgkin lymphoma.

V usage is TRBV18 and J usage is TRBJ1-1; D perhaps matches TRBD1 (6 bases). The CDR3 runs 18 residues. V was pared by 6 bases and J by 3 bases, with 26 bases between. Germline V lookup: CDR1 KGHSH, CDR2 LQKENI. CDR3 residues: CASSPVRGRMSRDTEAFF. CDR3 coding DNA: TGTGCCAGCTCCCCTGTTCGGGGGCGAATGTCGCGGGACACTGAAGCTTTCTTT.

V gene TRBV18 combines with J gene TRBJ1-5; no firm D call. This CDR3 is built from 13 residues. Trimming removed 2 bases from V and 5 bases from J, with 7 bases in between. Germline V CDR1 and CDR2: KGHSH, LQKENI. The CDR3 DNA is TGTGCCAGCTCACCAACGAGGGATCAGCCCCAGCATTTT. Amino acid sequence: CASSPTRDQPQHF.

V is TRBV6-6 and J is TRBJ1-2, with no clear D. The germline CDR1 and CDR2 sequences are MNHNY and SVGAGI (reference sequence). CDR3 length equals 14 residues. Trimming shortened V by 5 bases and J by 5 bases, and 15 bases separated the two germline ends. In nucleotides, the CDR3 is TGTGCCAGCAGTAGCCTTAGGGAAGGGTATGGCTACACCTTC. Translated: CASSSLREGYGYTF.

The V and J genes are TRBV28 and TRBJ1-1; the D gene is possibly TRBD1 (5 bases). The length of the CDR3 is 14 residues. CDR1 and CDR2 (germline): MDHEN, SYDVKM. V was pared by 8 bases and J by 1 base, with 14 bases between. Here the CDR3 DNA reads TGTGCCAGCTATTTGGGGCAGGGGAACACTGAAGCTTTCTTT. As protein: CASYLGQGNTEAFF.